This passage covers 26 T cell receptor beta chains from one sample sequenced in a study of regulatory dendritic cells for organ transplantation. Sorted T cells were CFSE-labeled and cultured around 5 days with allogeneic regulatory or mature dendritic cells at 1:10. Antigens for these TCRs are unknown. Sequenced by immunoSEQ multiplex PCR; TCRdb stores in-frame clones only, minus some. The sample contains approximately 12,000 clones, roughly 90% of which appear only once. Sequencing was done on a sample of naive CD8+ T cells from blood cultured with regulatory dendritic cells. Specified subset: CD45RA+ naive T cells. These TCRs come from a human donor in good health.

The V call is TRBV29-1, the J call TRBJ1-1, with D hard to call. Germline V CDR1 and CDR2: SQVTM, ANQGSEA. V lost 7 bases, J lost 1 base, and 16 bases lay in between. The CDR3 is made up of 14 amino acids. The CDR3 loop is CSAGRTGGNTEAFF. The CDR3 coding sequence is TGCAGCGCAGGCCGGACGGGTGGGAACACTGAAGCTTTCTTT.

The chain combines TRBV11-2 with TRBJ2-2; D unclear. The CDR3 sequence is 13 residues long. The germline V gene has CDR1 SGHAT and CDR2 FQNNGV. The V end was cut by 3 bases, the J end by 0 bases, with 2 bases between. The CDR3 spells CASSLANTGELFF. The CDR3 nucleotides are TGTGCCAGCAGCTTGGCGAACACCGGGGAGCTGTTTTTT. The whole variable domain, remainder taken from reference TRBV11-2 and TRBJ2-2, is EAGVAQSPRYKIIEKRQSVAFWCNPISGHATLYWYQQILGQGPKLLIQFQNNGVVDDSQLPKDRFSAERLKGVDSTLKIQPAKLEDSAVYLCASSLANTGELFFGEGSRLTVL.

The chain joins TRBV30 to TRBJ2-1; 7 nucleotides align to TRBD2. CDR1 GTSNPN and CDR2 SVGIG come from the germline V gene (reference sequence). The CDR3 is made up of 14 amino acids. The J segment lost 10 bases and the V segment lost 0 bases, leaving 9 bases of the junction unmatched. CDR3 in DNA: TGTGCCTGGAGTGTACTAGTGGGGGAGGGAGAGCAGTTCTTC. This translates into CAWSVLVGEGEQFF. The complete variable domain, with remaining parts taken from reference TRBV30 and TRBJ2-1, reads SQTIHQWPATLVQPVGSPLSLECTVEGTSNPNLYWYRQAAGRGLQLLFYSVGIGQISSEVPQNLSASRPQDRQFILSSKKLLLSDSGFYLCAWSVLVGEGEQFFGPGTRLTVL.

The chain couples TRBV28 to TRBJ1-5, with D maybe TRBD1 (5 bases). Germline V CDR1 and CDR2: MDHEN, SYDVKM. The CDR3 length is 16 residues. Trimming removed 4 bases from V and 4 bases from J, with 17 bases in between. CDR3 in DNA: TGTGCCAGCAGTTGGGGGTCCGCAGGGTTGAATCAGCCCCAGCATTTT. Amino acids: CASSWGSAGLNQPQHF.

The V gene is TRBV27, the J gene TRBJ2-5; a possible D gene is TRBD2 (7 bases). Looked up from germline, CDR1 is MNHEY and CDR2 is SMNVEV (reference sequence). The CDR3 length is 15 residues. The germline V and J ends were trimmed by 6 bases and 1 base, with 15 bases remaining between them. The CDR3 protein is CASRRTAGTQETQYF. The CDR3 region has the DNA TGTGCCAGCAGGCGGACAGCGGGGACCCAAGAGACCCAGTACTTC.

This clone was observed a handful of times. The chain has TRBV28 and TRBJ2-7, with TRBD1 matching over 10 bases. Germline V gene data show CDR1 as MDHEN and CDR2 as SYDVKM. The CDR3 contains 14 residues. With 6 bases clipped from V and 4 bases from J, the junction kept 6 bases outside the gene matches. This CDR3 is CASSPGQGVYEQYF. The CDR3 bases are TGTGCCAGCAGCCCTGGACAGGGGGTGTACGAGCAGTACTTC.

The rearrangement joins TRBV4-2 to TRBJ2-7; 8 positions match TRBD1. CDR3 length: 14 residues. Germline V gives CDR1 LGHNA, CDR2 YNFKEQ. With 1 base clipped from V and 5 bases from J, the junction kept 4 bases outside the gene matches. CDR3 bases: TGTGCCAGCAGCCAAGGGACAGGGTACGACGAGCAGTACTTC. Residues: CASSQGTGYDEQYF.

The genes are TRBV6-5 and TRBJ1-2, with 8 bases matching TRBD1. J was trimmed by 4 bases and V by 2 bases; bases with no gene match: 9. The CDR3 spans 16 residues. Looked up from germline, CDR1 is MNHEY and CDR2 is SVGAGI. In DNA, the CDR3 is TGTGCCAGCAGTTACGGGACAGGTCACCATTCCTATGGCTACACCTTC. It encodes CASSYGTGHHSYGYTF.

The chain is built from TRBV27 and TRBJ2-3, with D perhaps TRBD1 or TRBD2 (6 bases each). The CDR3 loop spans 15 amino acids. Germline values: CDR1 MNHEY, CDR2 SMNVEV (reference sequence). V lost 5 bases and J lost 2, with 14 bases in between. Here the CDR3 DNA reads TGTGCCAGCAGTCCGCGGGACACTGTCACAGATACGCAGTATTTT. Amino acid sequence: CASSPRDTVTDTQYF.

The chain couples TRBV4-3 to TRBJ2-5; tentative D call: TRBD2 (5 bases). The end of the DNA aligns better with TRBJ2-7, so the J call may be wrong. CDR3 length equals 13 residues. CDR1 is LGHNA and CDR2 is YSLEER in the germline V gene. CDR3 in amino acids: CASSQDSGDEQYF. The CDR3 DNA is TGCGCCAGCAGCCAAGACTCCGGGGACGAGCAGTACTTC.

The chain combines TRBV7-9 with TRBJ2-7; D is perhaps TRBD2 (7 bases). The V end was cut by 6 bases, the J end by 0 bases, with 21 bases between. CDR3 length equals 17 residues. CDR1 is SEHNR and CDR2 is FQNEAQ in the germline V gene (reference sequence). The CDR3 nucleotides read TGTGCCAGCAGTTCGAACCCCCGGGGGGCGAGCTCCTACGAGCAGTACTTC. Amino acid sequence: CASSSNPRGASSYEQYF.

This clone occurred once. This chain uses TRBV10-2 with TRBJ1-2, with a weak D call TRBD1 (6 bases). V gave up 4 bases and J gave up 4 bases, with 13 bases separating them. This CDR3 is built from 14 residues. CDR1 and CDR2 (germline): WSHSY, SAAADI. The CDR3: CASSGSDSSYGYTF. CDR3 nucleotides: TGCGCCAGCAGTGGTTCGGACAGTTCCTATGGCTACACCTTC.

The rearrangement joins TRBV27 to TRBJ1-3; D may be TRBD1 (6 bases). The germline gives CDR1 MNHEY, CDR2 SMNVEV (reference sequence). V was cut by 5 bases and J by 0 bases, with 14 bases left in between. The CDR3 spans 16 residues. CDR3 bases: TGTGCCAGCAGTCCTCAGGGGAGGTACTCTGGAAACACCATATATTTT. Residues: CASSPQGRYSGNTIYF.

This clone was detected once. A junction boundary mismatches the germline segment, possibly from a read error. The V call is TRBV7-7, the J call TRBJ2-3; TRBD2 aligns across 9 bases. The germline V gene has CDR1 SSHAT and CDR2 FNYEAQ (reference sequence). CDR3 length equals 14 residues. The CDR3 nucleotides read TGTGCTAGCAGCTTAGCGGGGGGCACAGATACGCAGTATTTT. It is translated as CASSLAGGTDTQYF.

The rearrangement links TRBV6-6 to TRBJ2-1, with 8 bases identical to TRBD2. Germline-derived CDR1 and CDR2 are MNHNY and SVGAGI (reference sequence). Trimming removed 6 bases from V and 5 bases from J; junction bases left unmatched: 12. This CDR3 is 16 amino acids long. DNA of the CDR3: TGTGCCAGCAGAGAACCGGGACTAGAGATCCACAATGAGCAGTTCTTC. Protein product: CASREPGLEIHNEQFF.

This rearrangement joins TRBV6-5 to TRBJ1-1; D unclear. V lost 3 bases and J lost 3, with 8 bases in between. This CDR3 has 13 amino acids. CDR1 is MNHEY and CDR2 is SVGAGI in the germline V gene. The CDR3 DNA follows: TGTGCCAGCAGTTATAGTTCGGACACTGAAGCTTTCTTT. Protein sequence: CASSYSSDTEAFF.

V usage is TRBV13 and J usage is TRBJ2-1; TRBD1 aligns across 8 bases. V dropped 0 bases and J dropped 9; count of bases not matched to a gene: 7. This CDR3 is built from 15 residues. Germline V lookup: CDR1 PRHDT, CDR2 FYEKMQ (reference sequence). CDR3 sequence (DNA): TGTGCCAGCAGCTTAGGCAGGGGGCCCTCGAGTGAGCAGTTCTTC. Translating gives CASSLGRGPSSEQFF.

V is TRBV5-1 and J is TRBJ2-2; D is perhaps TRBD1 (6 bases). Trimming took 3 bases from V and 12 from J, leaving 24 bases between them. Germline lookup yields CDR1 SGHRS and CDR2 YFSETQ. This CDR3 is built from 16 residues. CDR3 DNA sequence: TGCGCCAGCAGCTCCCACTCGGACAGCCTCCCAGGGAAGCTGTTTTTT. This gives the protein CASSSHSDSLPGKLFF. Looking up the rest from reference TRBV5-1 and TRBJ2-2 gives the full variable domain: KAGVTQTPRYLIKTRGQQVTLSCSPISGHRSVSWYQQTPGQGLQFLFEYFSETQRNKGNFPGRFSGRQFSNSRSEMNVSTLELGDSALYLCASSSHSDSLPGKLFFGEGSRLTVL.

J is TRBJ2-1 and V is TRBV27; weak D call: TRBD2 (6 bases). From germline, CDR1 is MNHEY and CDR2 SMNVEV (reference sequence). This CDR3 spans 15 amino acids. With 4 bases removed from V and 1 base from J, the gap between germline ends came to 11 bases. Here the CDR3 reads CASSYLARSYNEQFF. DNA of the CDR3: TGTGCCAGCAGTTATCTAGCGAGATCCTACAATGAGCAGTTCTTC.

V gene TRBV28 combines with J gene TRBJ1-5; D uncertain. V was clipped by 6 bases and J by 5 bases, with 14 bases between them. Looked up from germline, CDR1 is MDHEN and CDR2 is SYDVKM. The CDR3 loop spans 14 amino acids. CDR3 bases: TGTGCCAGCAGGCCCGCTAGCGGGCATCAGCCCCAGCATTTT. Protein: CASRPASGHQPQHF.

V is TRBV13 and J is TRBJ2-1; TRBD2 matches at 7 bases. Germline V gene lookup returns CDR1 PRHDT and CDR2 FYEKMQ (reference sequence). The J segment lost 6 bases and the V segment lost 8 bases, leaving 10 bases of the junction unmatched. The CDR3 runs 14 residues. The CDR3 loop reads CASFINGGSNEQFF. The CDR3 region has the DNA TGTGCCAGCTTCATTAACGGGGGGTCCAATGAGCAGTTCTTC.

V is TRBV5-5 and J is TRBJ2-7, with a tentative D call TRBD1 (6 bases). The CDR3 contains 12 residues. Germline CDR1 is SGHKS and CDR2 is YYEKEE (reference sequence). V was cut by 2 bases and J by 6 bases, with 9 bases left in between. The CDR3 loop reads CASSLTGIEQYF. As DNA, the CDR3 is TGTGCCAGCAGCTTAACAGGGATCGAGCAGTACTTC.

The rearrangement uses TRBV13 and TRBJ2-1, with 7 bases aligning to TRBD1. The junction had 13 bases not matched to a gene; V was cut back by 6 bases and J by 2 bases. The CDR3 is 17 amino acids. From germline, CDR1 is PRHDT and CDR2 FYEKMQ (reference sequence). The CDR3 DNA follows: TGTGCCAGCAGACATATGCGACAGGGAAGGGCCTACAATGAGCAGTTCTTC. This gives the protein CASRHMRQGRAYNEQFF. Complete variable domain (other parts from reference TRBV13 and TRBJ2-1): AAGVIQSPRHLIKEKRETATLKCYPIPRHDTVYWYQQGPGQDPQFLISFYEKMQSDKGSIPDRFSAQQFSDYHSELNMSSLELGDSALYFCASRHMRQGRAYNEQFFGPGTRLTVL.

The CDR3 region is CASRTGQGRHNQPQHF. CDR3 DNA: TGTGCCAGCAGAACAGGGCAGGGGCGGCACAATCAGCCCCAGCATTTT. V and J are TRBV7-6 and TRBJ1-5, with D possibly being TRBD1 (6 bases). Deletions cut 6 bases from V and 3 bases from J, with 18 bases between. The germline CDR1 and CDR2 sequences are SGHVS and FNYEAQ. This CDR3 contains 16 residues. Based on the CDR3 plus reference TRBV7-6 and TRBJ1-5, the full variable domain is GAGVSQSPRYKVTKRGQDVALRCDPISGHVSLYWYRQALGQGPEFLTYFNYEAQQDKSGLPNDRFSAERPEGSISTLTIQRTEQRDSAMYRCASRTGQGRHNQPQHFGDGTRLSIL.

This chain uses TRBV29-1 with TRBJ1-2; 9 bases fit TRBD1. The CDR3 is 15 amino acids. Germline assignment: CDR1 SQVTM and CDR2 ANQGSEA. J gave up 5 bases and V 6 bases, and 13 bases lay outside the gene matches. CDR3 protein: CSVRDREKDEYGYTF. CDR3 in DNA: TGCAGCGTGAGGGACAGGGAGAAAGATGAATATGGCTACACCTTC.

The chain uses TRBV21-1 and TRBJ2-5; the table's D call, TRBD1, has no DNA check behind it. TRBV21-1 is assigned pseudogene status. The CDR3 is 15 residues long. The CDR3 DNA sequence: TGTGCCAGCAGCAAGGAGCGACAGGACCAAGAGACCCAGTACTTC. Residues: CASSKERQDQETQYF.